This entry lists 10 T cell receptor beta chains sequenced from one sample in a study of tumour-infiltrating T cells in Burkitt lymphoma. Sequencing was performed with immunoSEQ multiplex PCR; in TCRdb, only in-frame clones are kept and a portion is missing. The sample contains tens of thousands of clones, roughly 31% of which appear only once. Sample: tumor tissue. Source of these receptors: a human donor with Burkitt lymphoma.

The V and J genes are TRBV11-2 and TRBJ2-7; D is unresolved. Germline V gene data show CDR1 as SGHAT and CDR2 as FQNNGV. The germline V and J ends were trimmed by 1 base and 3 bases, with 13 bases remaining between them. There are 15 residues in the CDR3. In DNA form, the CDR3 reads TGTGCCAGCAGCTTAGTGGCAGGTTCCGGCTACGAGCAGTACTTC. It encodes CASSLVAGSGYEQYF.

As DNA, the CDR3 is TGCGCCAGCAGCCAAGTGGCAGGGTCGGAAGGCTACACCTTC. Amino acids: CASSQVAGSEGYTF. The V and J genes are TRBV4-3 and TRBJ1-2; the D gene is possibly TRBD1 (5 bases). This CDR3 region has 14 residues. The V and J ends lost 1 base and 8 bases respectively, with 14 bases between them. The germline V gene encodes CDR1 LGHNA and CDR2 YSLEER.

This clone showed up just once. For the CDR3, the DNA is TGTGCCAGCAGCTTCGAGACCACAGGGGGTGGAAACACCATATATTTT. This encodes CASSFETTGGGNTIYF. This chain joins TRBV7-6 and TRBJ1-3; 8 bases are shared with TRBD1. This CDR3 contains 16 residues. J lost 3 bases, V lost 3 bases, and 7 bases had no gene match. CDR1 is SGHVS, CDR2 FNYEAQ, per germline. The full variable domain, with the rest looked up from reference TRBV7-6 and TRBJ1-3, is GAGVSQSPRYKVTKRGQDVALRCDPISGHVSLYWYRQALGQGPEFLTYFNYEAQQDKSGLPNDRFSAERPEGSISTLTIQRTEQRDSAMYRCASSFETTGGGNTIYFGEGSWLTVV.

The chain uses TRBV19 and TRBJ2-7, with 8 bases identical to TRBD1. Trimming at V came to 3 bases and at J to 7 bases, leaving 11 bases not matched to a gene. The CDR3 loop spans 15 amino acids. Germline V gene lookup returns CDR1 LNHDA and CDR2 SQIVND (reference sequence). CDR3 residues: CASSIQGQASWEQYF. The CDR3 DNA follows: TGTGCCAGTAGTATCCAGGGACAGGCCTCTTGGGAGCAGTACTTC.

The CDR3 here is CASSLNRGLLAFF. The CDR3, as DNA: TGTGCCAGCAGTTTAAACAGGGGGCTGCTAGCTTTCTTT. J is TRBJ1-1 and V is TRBV28; 9 positions agree with TRBD1. CDR1 is MDHEN, CDR2 SYDVKM, per germline. This CDR3 comprises 13 residues. V shed 2 bases and J 10 bases; nucleotides not matched to a gene: 5. Together with reference TRBV28 and TRBJ1-1, the CDR3 gives the full variable domain: DVKVTQSSRYLVKRTGEKVFLECVQDMDHENMFWYRQDPGLGLRLIYFSYDVKMKEKGDIPEGYSVSREKKERFSLILESASTNQTSMYLCASSLNRGLLAFFGQGTRLTVV.

This clone was seen a handful of times. The chain couples TRBV7-2 to TRBJ2-7, with D uncertain. The V gene lost 6 bases and the J gene lost 6 bases, with 12 bases spanning the gap. CDR3 length equals 12 residues. The germline V gene has CDR1 SGHTA and CDR2 FQGNSA. The DNA of the CDR3 is TGTGCCAGCAGTTTACGCGTAGGCGAGCAGTACTTC. Amino acids: CASSLRVGEQYF.

V is TRBV7-9 and J is TRBJ1-4; tentative D call: TRBD1 (6 bases). This CDR3 region has 15 residues. V lost 5 bases to trimming and J lost 2 bases, with 12 bases between them. From germline, CDR1 is SEHNR and CDR2 FQNEAQ (reference sequence). DNA for the CDR3: TGTGCCAGCAGCCCAGGGGACGCGACTAATGAAAAACTGTTTTTT. Translating gives CASSPGDATNEKLFF.

This chain links TRBV14 with TRBJ1-2; D may be TRBD1 (5 bases). The CDR3 has 16 residues. Trimming stripped 0 bases from V and 2 bases from J, with 13 bases between. Germline V gene data show CDR1 as SGHDN and CDR2 as FVKESK. CDR3 protein: CASSQDRQQVNYGYTF. CDR3 nucleotide sequence: TGTGCCAGCAGCCAAGATCGGCAACAGGTGAACTATGGCTACACCTTC. The complete variable domain, with remaining parts taken from reference TRBV14 and TRBJ1-2, reads EAGVTQFPSHSVIEKGQTVTLRCDPISGHDNLYWYRRVMGKEIKFLLHFVKESKQDESGMPNNRFLAERTGGTYSTLKVQPAELEDSGVYFCASSQDRQQVNYGYTFGSGTRLTVV.

The chain recombines TRBV29-1 with TRBJ2-3, with 7 bases that match TRBD1. Germline V CDR1 and CDR2: SQVTM, ANQGSEA. CDR3 length: 13 residues. V lost 3 bases and J lost 4; bases outside the gene matches: 4. The CDR3 bases are TGCAGCGTTGACGAAGGGGGCGCAGATACGCAGTATTTT. The encoded protein is CSVDEGGADTQYF.

The CDR3 DNA reads as TGTGCCAGCAGTTCCCCAGCTGACCCCGGGGAGCTGTTTTTT. It translates to CASSSPADPGELFF. The V gene is TRBV6-5, the J gene TRBJ2-2; D not resolved. Trimming took 4 bases from V and 6 from J, leaving 12 bases between them. Germline CDR1 and CDR2: MNHEY and SVGAGI. This CDR3 is 14 amino acids long.